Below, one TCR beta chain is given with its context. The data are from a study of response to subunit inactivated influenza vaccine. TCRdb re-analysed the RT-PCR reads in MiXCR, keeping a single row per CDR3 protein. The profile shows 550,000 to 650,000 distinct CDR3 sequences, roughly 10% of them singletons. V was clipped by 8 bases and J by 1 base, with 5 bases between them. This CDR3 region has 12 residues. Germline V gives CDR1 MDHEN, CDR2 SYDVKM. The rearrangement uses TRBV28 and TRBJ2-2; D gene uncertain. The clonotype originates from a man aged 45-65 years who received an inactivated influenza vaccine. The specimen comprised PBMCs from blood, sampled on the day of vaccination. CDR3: CASVGNTGELFF. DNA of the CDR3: TGTGCCAGCGTCGGGAACACCGGGGAGCTGTTTTTT.